This T cell receptor beta chain emerged from a study of identical twins. Study outcomes and limitations: These conclusions were based on statistical analysis (cross-sectional, not following the same donors). Models predicted less out-of-frame TCR alpha sharing in monozygotic twins than was found.

A word on this clonotype: What it binds is not known.

Trimming cost V 4 bases and J 5 bases; bases outside gene matches: 4. The CDR3 loop spans 12 amino acids. Germline V gene data show CDR1 as SQVTM and CDR2 as ANQGSEA. From the 5' RACE reads, TCRdb called clonotypes with MiXCR, one entry per CDR3 protein. The data show roughly 750,000 distinct CDR3 sequences, with 21% seen just once and 4% to 5.5% held by the top ten. This sample also appeared in a second study, on T cells expressing NK-cell markers.

The sample consisted of PBMCs. The rearrangement links TRBV29-1 to TRBJ2-5; 7 bases fit TRBD2. This receptor was identified in a woman between 18 and 29 years old in good health. CDR3 in amino acids: CSVAGGTETQYF. The CDR3, as DNA: TGCAGCGTTGCCGGGGGGACGGAGACCCAGTACTTC. Together with reference TRBV29-1 and TRBJ2-5, the CDR3 gives the full variable domain: SAVISQKPSRDICQRGTSLTIQCQVDSQVTMMFWYRQQPGQSLTLIATANQGSEATYESGFVIDKFPISRPNLTFSTLTVSNMSPEDSSIYLCSVAGGTETQYFGPGTRLLVL.